This TCR beta chain was retrieved from a study of OX40 agonist ivuxolimab in advanced cancers. For the study in its entirety: Ivuxolimab was a fully human IgG2 agonistic monoclonal antibody targeting the costimulatory receptor OX40 (CD134). Intravenous ivuxolimab was administered to patients every 2 weeks at six dose levels: 0.01, 0.1, 0.3, 1.5, 3 and 10 mg/kg. Of the approximately 54 patients in dose escalation, around 19 had hepatocellular carcinoma, about 15 had melanoma, 9 had renal cell carcinoma and 9 had head and neck cancer. In the dose-escalation cohort, more than 75% of patients were male, and the mean age was roughly 60 years, with a range of roughly 23 to 85. Prior anti-PD-1, anti-PD-L1 or anti-CTLA-4 therapy was permitted, and less than 45% of dose-escalation patients had received checkpoint inhibitors. Partial responses were achieved by three dose-escalation patients, of whom one had hepatocellular carcinoma and two had cutaneous melanoma. Peripheral TCRbeta sequencing was intended to test whether TCR sequence diversity was altered and clonal T-cell expansion was caused by ivuxolimab. The paper describes the monotherapy dose-escalation part (N of about 50 patients) of the phase I trial of ivuxolimab.

The germline V gene encodes CDR1 SGDLS and CDR2 YYNGEE. The CDR3 contains 15 residues, cysteine and phenylalanine counted. CDR3 DNA is the only sequence kept; it has 45 bases, read in frame from the first base. Trimming removed 4 bases from V and 3 bases from J; the gene matches leave 7 bases unexplained. Overall study outcomes, separate from this receptor: In partial responders in the 0.1-3.0 mg/kg groups, normalized peripheral clonal expansion was found to be among the lowest, especially among CD8+ T cells. At doses of 0.1 to 3.0 mg/kg, clonal expansion of both CD4+ and CD8+ T cells in blood was seen between baseline and week 6. On average, CD8+ T cells showed more expanded clones than CD4+ T cells after ivuxolimab. Antigen specificity was not determined for the clonally expanded peripheral T cells. Low levels of normalized T-cell clonal expansion were also seen in some patients who did not respond.

Patients with autoimmune disease history or receiving systemic immunosuppression were excluded from the trial. Peripheral blood for TCR sequencing was drawn from every dose cohort at baseline, at cycle 4 day 1 and at cycle 7 day 1. Samples came from an open-label, multicenter, first-in-human phase I dose-escalation trial of ivuxolimab. The trial enrolled adults with locally advanced or metastatic head and neck squamous cell, hepatocellular, melanoma or renal cell carcinoma. Before TCR sequencing, CD4+ and CD8+ T cells were separately sorted from peripheral blood. Genomic DNA was isolated from the sorted cells so that the TCRbeta CDR3 region could be sequenced. The immunoSEQ Assay was used for sequencing of TCRbeta CDR3 regions. TCRdb stores this immuneACCESS table with in-frame sequences only. Part of the clones is absent; in the studies checked, under half of the shortfall reflects unresolved V genes, and no reason is known for the rest. This sample comprises about 78,000 clones, approximately 84% of them detected only once. Roughly 0.44% of the sample comes from the top ten.

As regards this clone: It has no known antigen specificity. No base-level quality is on record; no much larger clone is a single base apart.

Here the chain combines TRBV9 and TRBJ2-1, and 7 junctional nucleotides match TRBD2. Here the sequenced sample was CD4+ or CD8+ T cells sorted from blood, taken in a trial of the OX40 agonist ivuxolimab. The receptor was derived from an adult with an advanced solid tumor such as melanoma, head and neck, liver or kidney cancer. The DNA sequence is as follows: TGTGCCAGCAGCCTAGCGGCCTCCGACTACAATGAGCAGTTCTTC. Its coded protein is CASSLAASDYNEQFF.